Listed below are T cell receptor beta chains from one sample, sequenced in a study of blood T cell repertoires in COVID-19. Here immunoSEQ multiplex PCR was the method, and the copy in TCRdb shows in-frame clones only, minus some. The repertoire consists of around 150,000 clones, with 76% occurring once and the leading ten covering less than 4.5%. Sequencing was done on a sample of peripheral blood. These receptors all stem from a man aged 60-69 years with acute or convalescent COVID-19. Both conserved end residues are part of each CDR3. The D gene is left open where the match is weak. Clone size, where shown, is once, few, many, or a class for clones that have expanded.

>TRBV28|TRBJ1-1|NA|NA
TGTGCCAGCAGTTTAATCTCTAACACTGAAGCTTTCTTT
CASSLISNTEAFF
>TRBV2|TRBJ1-2|NA|TRBD1
TGTGCCAGCAGTGAGCAACAGGGGGCTGTCGGCTATGGCTACACCTTC
CASSEQQGAVGYGYTF
>TRBV15|TRBJ2-7|NA|TRBD2
TGTGCCACCAGCAGAGACTCCGGAGGGGAGGGCCAACGGGAGCAGTACTTC
CATSRDSGGEGQREQYF
>TRBV13|TRBJ2-6|once|NA
TGTGCCAGCAGCTTAGGCCGCGGGGTGGGCTCTGGGGCCAACGTCCTGACTTTC
CASSLGRGVGSGANVLTF
>TRBV7-2|TRBJ2-7|NA|TRBD2
TGTGCCAGCAGCGCCTTAGCGGGGGTGGGCTACGAGCAGTACTTC
CASSALAGVGYEQYF
>TRBV14|TRBJ2-4|NA|NA
TGTGCCAGCAGCCAAGATTGGAGTGGTAACATTCAGTACTTC
CASSQDWSGNIQYF
>TRBV11-2|TRBJ1-3|NA|NA
TGTGCCAGCAGCTTAGATCGAACTCGGACAGATGGAAACACCATATATTTT
CASSLDRTRTDGNTIYF
>TRBV4-1|TRBJ1-2|NA|NA
TGCGCCAGCAGCCAAGATTCCATTGCAGGCTATGGCTACACCTTC
CASSQDSIAGYGYTF
>TRBV30|TRBJ2-2|NA|TRBD1
TGTGCCTGGAGTGTGACGGACAGGGCGAACACCGGGGAGCTGTTTTTT
CAWSVTDRANTGELFF
>TRBV29-1|TRBJ2-7|NA|TRBD2
TGCAGCGTCCAAACCGGGACTAGCGGGTCTCCCTACGAGCAGTACTTC
CSVQTGTSGSPYEQYF
>TRBV10-3|TRBJ2-3|NA|NA
TGTGCCATCAGTTTGGAGGATTCCTCCACAGATACGCAGTATTTT
CAISLEDSSTDTQYF
>TRBV5-1|TRBJ1-1|once|NA
TGCGCCAGCAGCTCCGGACAGCCGAACACTGAAGCTTTCTTT
CASSSGQPNTEAFF
>TRBV5-6|TRBJ1-1|NA|NA
TGTGCCAGCAGCTCCCAAACTGAAGCTTTCTTT
CASSSQTEAFF
>TRBV2|TRBJ1-1|once|NA
TGTGCCAGCAGTGAAGGGGGGGAGTTGGGCCAATTTAAAGCTTTCTTT
CASSEGGELGQFKAFF
>TRBV2|TRBJ2-1|NA|NA
TGTGCCAGCAGTGAAGAAGGGGAGGAGAATGAGCAGTTCTTC
CASSEEGEENEQFF
>TRBV7-3|TRBJ2-3|NA|NA
TGTGCCAGCAGCTTAAATTCTAGACCCGATACGCAGTATTTT
CASSLNSRPDTQYF
>TRBV6-5|TRBJ1-2|few|NA
TGTGCCAGCAGTCCCACAGGGAAGGATGGCTACACCTTC
CASSPTGKDGYTF
>TRBV2|TRBJ2-1|few|TRBD2
TGTGCCAGCAGGCTAGCGGGGGCCAGGCAGCAGTTCTTC
CASRLAGARQQFF
>TRBV12-3/TRBV12-4|TRBJ1-1|NA|NA
TGTGCCAGCAGTCTCCACATCGGGGAAGCTTTCTTT
CASSLHIGEAFF
>TRBV27|TRBJ2-1|few|TRBD2
TGTGCCAGCAGTCTCGCCGGGACTAGCGGACTGAATGAGCAGTTCTTC
CASSLAGTSGLNEQFF
>TRBV5-4|TRBJ2-2|few|NA
TGTGCCAGCAGTCCAGGACCGGTAGGGGGTTTTTCCGGGGAGCTGTTTTTT
CASSPGPVGGFSGELFF
>TRBV5-8|TRBJ2-5|NA|TRBD1
TGTGCCAGCAGCTCAAGAGCCCGGACAGGGCGAGAGACCCAGTACTTC
CASSSRARTGRETQYF
>TRBV6-1|TRBJ2-7|NA|NA
TGTGCCAGCAGTGAACAGTCGGACAGCTACGAGCAGTACTTC
CASSEQSDSYEQYF
>TRBV19|TRBJ1-6|NA|TRBD1
TGTGCCAGTAGCGGACAGGGCTATAATTCACCCCTCCACTTT
CASSGQGYNSPLHF
>TRBV11-2|TRBJ2-1|NA|NA
TGTGCCAGCAGCTTAGGAGTTGAGCAGTTCTTC
CASSLGVEQFF
>TRBV3-1/TRBV3-2|TRBJ1-5|once|NA
TGTGCCAGCAGCCAAGGGACAATCTATAGCAATCAGCCCCAGCATTTT
CASSQGTIYSNQPQHF
>TRBV1|TRBJ2-1|NA|NA
TGCACCAGCAGCGTTTTAGCGGGAGTAAGGAATGAGCAGTTCTTC
CTSSVLAGVRNEQFF
>TRBV10-1|TRBJ2-3|once|TRBD1
TGCGCCAGCAGTGTGGGCAGGGGGTCAGATACGCAGTATTTT
CASSVGRGSDTQYF
>TRBV2|TRBJ2-7|NA|NA
TGTGCCAGCATGCGGCAGCTCTACGAGCAGTACTTC
CASMRQLYEQYF
>TRBV7-8|TRBJ1-1|NA|TRBD1
TGTGCCAGCAGCTTAGATCCCGGGACAGGGGGCGCTTTCTTT
CASSLDPGTGGAFF
>TRBV27|TRBJ1-5|many|NA
TGTGCCAGCAGTTTAGACGGGGGGGGGCATCAGCCCCAGCATTTT
CASSLDGGGHQPQHF
>TRBV28|TRBJ1-5|NA|TRBD1
TGTGCCAGCAGTTTCTCTTGGACAGGGGGCAATATTGGCAATCAGCCCCAGCATTTT
CASSFSWTGGNIGNQPQHF
>TRBV2|TRBJ2-2|NA|TRBD1
TGTGCCAGCAGTTTTCCCCGGGACAGCACCGGGGAGCTGTTTTTT
CASSFPRDSTGELFF
>TRBV5-1|TRBJ2-3|NA|TRBD1
TGCGCCAGCAGTACCAGGGGGCAAGGGACCAGCACAGATACGCAGTATTTT
CASSTRGQGTSTDTQYF
>TRBV7-9|TRBJ1-4|once|TRBD1
TGTGCCAGCAGCGCTGGGACAGGGGGCGGTTTGAGGGAAAAACTGTTTTTT
CASSAGTGGGLREKLFF
>TRBV10-3|TRBJ2-7|NA|NA
TGTGCCATCGGCAATCCCCTCAACGAGCAGTACTTC
CAIGNPLNEQYF
>TRBV5-1|TRBJ2-6|once|NA
TGCGCCAGCAGCGAGCGCCCCGTGTCTGGGGCCAACGTCCTGACTTTC
CASSERPVSGANVLTF
>TRBV6-5|TRBJ2-7|many|NA
TGTGCCAGCAGCATAGCGGTTGAATCCTACGAGCAGTACTTC
CASSIAVESYEQYF
>TRBV4-1|TRBJ2-5|NA|NA
TGCGCCAGCAGCCGACGGAGCCAACAAAGGGAGACCCAGTACTTC
CASSRRSQQRETQYF
>TRBV5-1|TRBJ1-5|NA|NA
TGCGCCAGCAGCTTGGGGGCAGGGGGCAATCAGCCCCAGCATTTT
CASSLGAGGNQPQHF
>TRBV7-2|TRBJ2-1|NA|TRBD2
TGTGCCAGCAGCTTCCGCAGCGGGGGCCGGGAGCAGTTCTTC
CASSFRSGGREQFF
>TRBV5-1|TRBJ2-5|NA|NA
TGCGCCAGCAGCTTGGTAGAGTCCCAAGAGACCCAGTACTTC
CASSLVESQETQYF
>TRBV10-3|TRBJ1-6|few|NA
TGTGCCATCAGTGAAGACATTCGCCTTTCACCCCTCCACTTT
CAISEDIRLSPLHF
>TRBV11-2|TRBJ2-5|NA|TRBD2
TGTGCCAGCAGGGGGGGGATAGGGGCGGTTGCCCAGTACTTC
CASRGGIGAVAQYF
>TRBV4-2|TRBJ2-1|many|TRBD2
TGTGCCAGCAGCCAAGTAGCGGGAGGGAACAATGAGCAGTTCTTC
CASSQVAGGNNEQFF
>TRBV14|TRBJ2-5|NA|TRBD1
TGTGCCAGCAGCCAAGGGGACAGGGCTCGTTTCCCAGAGACCCAGTACTTC
CASSQGDRARFPETQYF
>TRBV28|TRBJ2-7|NA|NA
TGTGCCAGCACCACCAGGGGTGCGCAGTACTTC
CASTTRGAQYF